This is a list of T cell receptor beta chains from one sample in a study of T cell responses to AZD1222 COVID-19 vaccine. Repertoires were generated with immunoSEQ multiplex PCR, while TCRdb's copy carries only in-frame clones and drops some. The table lists around 140,000 clones, over 90% of them singletons, with about 5% in the top ten. This specimen consisted of peripheral blood, obtained on day 0 of AZD1222 vaccination. The receptors were sampled from an adult in good health. Both conserved end residues are part of each CDR3. D genes are given only for firm matches. Not all rows give a size; the values are once, few, many and, for expanded clones, a class.

TRBJ1-5 - once TRBV12-3/TRBV12-4 TGTGCCAGCAGTTTAGGGTCTCAGCCCCAGCATTTT CASSLGSQPQHF
TRBJ2-3 TRBD2 - TRBV10-3 TGTGCCATCAGTGAGTCAGAGCGGGGCCGGGCGGATACGCAGTATTTT CAISESERGRADTQYF
TRBJ1-2 TRBD1 - TRBV2 TGTGCCAGAGGGACAGGCTATGGCTACACCTTC CARGTGYGYTF
TRBJ2-2 - - TRBV27 TGTGCCAGCAGTTTCTGGCGGGTGGGTTCAGTTGCTGGGGAGCTGTTTTTT CASSFWRVGSVAGELFF
TRBJ1-3 - - TRBV11-2 TGTGCCAGCAGCTTACCGGGAGCGGCTGGAAACACCATATATTTT CASSLPGAAGNTIYF
TRBJ2-7 - - TRBV7-6 TGTGCCAGCAGCCCCCTGGTGGTGGGCGGCTACGAGCAGTACTTC CASSPLVVGGYEQYF
TRBJ2-3 - - TRBV19 TGTGCCAGTAGGCCCGGGAGTGGGGGCACAGATACGCAGTATTTT CASRPGSGGTDTQYF
TRBJ2-7 - - TRBV11-2 TGTGCCAGCAGCTTAGTTAGTTGGGGGACAAGCGATCACGAGCAGTACTTC CASSLVSWGTSDHEQYF
TRBJ2-7 TRBD1 - TRBV6-2/TRBV6-3 TGTGCCAGCAGTTACTCGTTGGGACAGAGTAATTACGAGCAGTACTTC CASSYSLGQSNYEQYF
TRBJ2-2 TRBD2 once TRBV28 TGTGCCATTCGGACTAGCGGACATAACACCGGGGAGCTGTTTTTT CAIRTSGHNTGELFF
TRBJ1-2 - once TRBV25-1 TGTGCCAGCAGACAGGGCCAAAGGAGGGGCTACACCTTC CASRQGQRRGYTF
TRBJ1-3 TRBD1 - TRBV3-1/TRBV3-2 TGTGCCAGCAGCCGCAGGGGGTCTGGAAACACCATATATTTT CASSRRGSGNTIYF
TRBJ1-2 - - TRBV9 TGTGCCAGCAGCGTAGCTCGGTTCAGATCGGATGGCTACACCTTC CASSVARFRSDGYTF
TRBJ2-1 - - TRBV5-1 TGCGCCAGCACTCTCAGTGGGCAGGTCTACAATGAGCAGTTCTTC CASTLSGQVYNEQFF
TRBJ1-1 - - TRBV4-1 TGCGCCAGCAGCCAAGTAGTAACCACTGAAGCTTTCTTT CASSQVVTTEAFF
TRBJ2-1 TRBD2 - TRBV7-7 TGTGCTAGCAGCTTAGCGTCAGGACTAGCGGGAGGGGGTGAGCAGTTCTTC CASSLASGLAGGGEQFF
TRBJ1-1 TRBD1 - TRBV25-1 TGTGCCAGCAGTGAATATTTTCCGGACAGGGGGGTGGGCACTGAAGCTTTCTTT CASSEYFPDRGVGTEAFF
TRBJ2-4 - - TRBV4-2 TGTGCCAGCAGCCAAGATACGCCGGCGGCAGCCTTGAACATTCAGTACTTC CASSQDTPAAALNIQYF
TRBJ2-2 - - TRBV4-1 TGCGCCAGCAGCCAAGGTGGTAGAGGTAACGGGGAGCTGTTTTTT CASSQGGRGNGELFF
TRBJ2-1 TRBD2 once TRBV5-6 TGTGCCAGCAAAGGGGCGGGGGCCTACAATGAGCAGTTCTTC CASKGAGAYNEQFF
TRBJ2-2 - - TRBV30 TGTGCCTGGAGTTATTGGGGGGAGAGTACCGGGGAGCTGTTTTTT CAWSYWGESTGELFF
TRBJ2-7 - - TRBV6-5 TGTGCCAGCAGTTACAAGTCCCTTCCGGGTTCCTACGAGCAGTACTTC CASSYKSLPGSYEQYF
TRBJ2-7 TRBD2 - TRBV7-8 TGTGCCAGCAGCTTAACGGGGGGCGAGCAGTACTTC CASSLTGGEQYF
TRBJ2-7 TRBD1 - TRBV19 TGTGCCAGTAGTCGGGACAGGGGGTCCTACGAGCAGTACTTC CASSRDRGSYEQYF
TRBJ1-2 - - TRBV6-5 TGTGCCAGCAGTTACGAGGGGACCAGGGTGGGAGATGGCTACACCTTC CASSYEGTRVGDGYTF
TRBJ2-7 TRBD1 - TRBV18 TGTGCCAGCTCACACGGGACAGGTTCCTACGAGCAGTACTTC CASSHGTGSYEQYF
TRBJ1-2 - - TRBV5-1 TGCGCCAGCAGCTTGCAGGGTCTAAATGGCTACACCTTC CASSLQGLNGYTF
TRBJ1-2 - - TRBV5-4 TGTGCCAGCAGCATCAGGATCAACTATGGCTACACCTTC CASSIRINYGYTF
TRBJ2-7 - - TRBV28 TGTGCCAGCAGTTTATTGGGGGCCTACGAGCAGTACTTC CASSLLGAYEQYF
TRBJ1-3 - - TRBV19 TGTGCCAGTACCCTTGACCTCGCAGAGGACACCATATATTTT CASTLDLAEDTIYF
TRBJ1-5 - - TRBV28 TGTGCCAGCAGTGGGCAGGGCCCCAATCAGCCCCAGCATTTT CASSGQGPNQPQHF
TRBJ1-2 - - TRBV11-2 TGTGCCAGCAGCGGGTTCGGGACGGCTTATGGCTACACCTTC CASSGFGTAYGYTF
TRBJ1-6 TRBD1 - TRBV6-5 TGTGCCAGCAGCTACACCGGGACAGGGGAATCACCCCTCCACTTT CASSYTGTGESPLHF
TRBJ2-3 TRBD2 - TRBV5-6 TGTGCCAGCAGCTTGGAAGCGGGGGGCCACACAGATACGCAGTATTTT CASSLEAGGHTDTQYF
TRBJ1-1 - - TRBV19 TGTGCCAGCACCGGGCCTCCACCTTGGGCTTTCTTT CASTGPPPWAFF